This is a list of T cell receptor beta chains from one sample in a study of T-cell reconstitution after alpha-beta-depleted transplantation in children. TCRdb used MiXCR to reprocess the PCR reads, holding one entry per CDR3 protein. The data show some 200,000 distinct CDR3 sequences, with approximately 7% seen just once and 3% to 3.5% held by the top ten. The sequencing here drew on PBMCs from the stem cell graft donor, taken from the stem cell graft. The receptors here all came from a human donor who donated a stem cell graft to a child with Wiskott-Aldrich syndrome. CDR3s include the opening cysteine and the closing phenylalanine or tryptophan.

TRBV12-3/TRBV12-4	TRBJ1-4	CASSPTGSNEKLFF
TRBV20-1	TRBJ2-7	CSASRSDRATYEQYF
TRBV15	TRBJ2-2	CATSSSRELNTGELFF
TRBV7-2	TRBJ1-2	CASSLGAGYDYGYTF
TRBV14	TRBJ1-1	CASSQDAGTLNTEAFF
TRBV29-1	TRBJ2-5	CSSGGLAGQETQYF
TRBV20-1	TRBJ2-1	CSASSSYYNEQFF
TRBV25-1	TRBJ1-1	CASSEWGQNTEAFF
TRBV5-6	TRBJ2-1	CASSRSGGPYNEQFF
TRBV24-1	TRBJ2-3	CATSDWLAGEDTQYF
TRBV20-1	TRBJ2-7	CSARVNRDIYEQYF
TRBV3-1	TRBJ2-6	CASSQNYEAGANVLTF
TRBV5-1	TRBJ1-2	CASSFGQMGDGYTF
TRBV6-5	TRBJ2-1	CASSNRDLQANEQFF
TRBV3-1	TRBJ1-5	CASSQDRLGQESNQPQHF
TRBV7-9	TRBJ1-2	CASSLGPGQESGYTF
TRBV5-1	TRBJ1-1	CASSLTVDTEAFF
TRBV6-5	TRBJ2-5	CATGTEETQYF
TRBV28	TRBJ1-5	CASSVAVIGIQPQHF